Listed here are 11 T cell receptor beta chains from one sample, sequenced in a study of CD8 T cells in Susac syndrome. After extraction with the RNeasy kit, roughly 0.5 to 1 ug of the RNA was reverse transcribed using random hexamers. TCRdb ran MiXCR on the immunoSEQ multiplex PCR reads and lists one entry per CDR3 protein. The data contain a few hundred thousand distinct CDR3 sequences, 85% of them singletons. Sequencing was carried out using CD8+ T cells from PBMCs. The receptors originated from a human donor with multiple sclerosis.

The gene calls are TRBV25-1 and TRBJ1-2, with a possible D match to TRBD1 (5 bases). Trimming stripped 5 bases from V and 6 bases from J, with 13 bases between. CDR3 length: 13 amino acids. The germline V gene has CDR1 MGHDK and CDR2 SYGVNS. DNA of the CDR3: TGTGCCAGCAGTTACTCCGGGACCAATGGCTACACCTTC. Its protein product is CASSYSGTNGYTF.

This rearrangement joins TRBV9 to TRBJ2-7; D possibly corresponds to TRBD1 (5 bases). Trimming stripped 3 bases from V and 3 bases from J, with 13 bases between. There are 14 residues in the CDR3. Looked up from germline, CDR1 is SGDLS and CDR2 is YYNGEE. This CDR3 reads CASSDGDRLYEQYF. The DNA for the CDR3 is TGTGCCAGCAGCGATGGAGACAGACTCTACGAGCAGTACTTC.

V gene TRBV27 combines with J gene TRBJ2-5; TRBD2 matches at 8 bases. Germline values: CDR1 MNHEY, CDR2 SMNVEV (reference sequence). Trimming at V came to 5 bases and at J to 4 bases, leaving 18 bases not matched to a gene. This CDR3 has 18 amino acids. As DNA, the CDR3 is TGTGCCAGCAGTCCTCCGAGGTTCAAGAGCGGGAGCGCAGAGACCCAGTACTTC. Residues: CASSPPRFKSGSAETQYF.

The rearrangement uses TRBV28 and TRBJ2-7; D is unclear. Germline values: CDR1 MDHEN, CDR2 SYDVKM. V lost 6 bases to trimming and J lost 1 base, with 22 bases between them. CDR3 length: 17 residues. CDR3 protein: CASSLNLKGPQSYEQYF. CDR3 coding DNA: TGTGCCAGCAGCTTAAACCTTAAGGGCCCCCAGTCCTACGAGCAGTACTTC.

CDR3 region: CASSLRQDYEQYF. The DNA for the CDR3 is TGTGCCAGCAGCTTACGACAGGACTACGAGCAGTACTTC. V and J are TRBV13 and TRBJ2-7; weak D call: TRBD1 (6 bases). In germline, CDR1 is PRHDT, CDR2 FYEKMQ (reference sequence). CDR3 length: 13 amino acids. V lost 2 bases and J lost 3, with 8 bases in between.

This chain joins TRBV29-1 and TRBJ2-1, with TRBD2 matching over 9 bases. There are 14 residues in the CDR3. The germline V gene has CDR1 SQVTM and CDR2 ANQGSEA. With V trimmed by 5 bases and J by 3 bases, 5 bases remained unmatched. This CDR3 reads CSVLTSGFYNEQFF. The DNA of the CDR3 is TGCAGCGTTCTTACTAGCGGGTTCTACAATGAGCAGTTCTTC.

The genes are TRBV28 and TRBJ2-3; TRBD2 agrees at 12 bases. With 8 bases clipped from V and 5 bases from J, the junction kept 8 bases outside the gene matches. Germline V lookup: CDR1 MDHEN, CDR2 SYDVKM. CDR3 length: 15 amino acids. CDR3 sequence reads: CASSLLAGGLDTQYF. CDR3 in DNA: TGTGCCAGCTCCCTGCTAGCGGGAGGGCTAGATACGCAGTATTTT.

The chain carries TRBV25-1 and TRBJ2-1; maybe TRBD1 (6 bases). This CDR3 is 17 amino acids long. Germline values: CDR1 MGHDK, CDR2 SYGVNS. V shed 6 bases and J shed 1 base, with 19 bases lying between them. The CDR3 DNA reads as TGTGCCAGCAGCTCCGACAGGACCAAACGTTCCTACAATGAGCAGTTCTTC. Protein product: CASSSDRTKRSYNEQFF.

The V and J genes are TRBV7-9 and TRBJ2-7; weak D call: TRBD2 (5 bases). Trimming removed 2 bases from V and 3 bases from J, with 17 bases in between. Germline V gives CDR1 SEHNR, CDR2 FQNEAQ (reference sequence). The CDR3 consists of 16 residues. The CDR3 here is CASSLSVLRGSYEQYF. The DNA of the CDR3 is TGTGCCAGCAGCTTAAGTGTTCTACGGGGAAGCTACGAGCAGTACTTC.

The chain carries TRBV6-2 or TRBV6-3 and TRBJ2-7; D unclear. V lost 5 bases and J lost 0, with 5 bases in between. From germline, CDR1 is MNHEY and CDR2 SVGEGT. There are 12 residues in the CDR3. The CDR3 loop is CASSGLSYEQYF. CDR3 in DNA: TGTGCCAGCAGTGGGCTCTCCTACGAGCAGTACTTC.

The DNA for the CDR3 is TGTGCCAGCAGTTTAGTCGGGGAGGGGGCCTACGAGCAGTACTTC. Translated: CASSLVGEGAYEQYF. The chain is built from TRBV28 and TRBJ2-7; maybe TRBD2 (7 bases). Germline V gives CDR1 MDHEN, CDR2 SYDVKM. V gave up 2 bases and J gave up 2 bases, with 13 bases separating them. The CDR3 sequence is 15 residues long.